The source of this TCR beta chain is a study of vaccination and CD4 T cells after COVID-19. Treatment: roughly ten-day PBMC culture with coronavirus spike peptide pools or control peptides (ViraFEST assay). With the Oncomine TCR Beta short-read assay, DNA from cultured CD4+ T cells was sequenced. TCRdb re-called the PCR reads through MiXCR, storing one row per CDR3 protein. Among about 20,000 distinct CDR3 sequences listed, around 44% were seen once. Only a few counts were recorded for this clonotype. Its antigen is unidentified. The source is a human donor who had recovered from COVID-19. The source material was CD4+ T cells from blood, cultured in vitro.

In DNA form, the CDR3 reads TGTGCCAGCTCACCCGGGACAGGGGCGTACACTGAAGCTTTCTTT. It specifies CASSPGTGAYTEAFF. The chain carries TRBV18 and TRBJ1-1; TRBD1 agrees at 10 bases. This CDR3 contains 15 residues. The V and J ends lost 3 bases and 3 bases, in that order; junction bases with no gene match: 4. The germline CDR1 and CDR2 sequences are KGHSH and LQKENI.